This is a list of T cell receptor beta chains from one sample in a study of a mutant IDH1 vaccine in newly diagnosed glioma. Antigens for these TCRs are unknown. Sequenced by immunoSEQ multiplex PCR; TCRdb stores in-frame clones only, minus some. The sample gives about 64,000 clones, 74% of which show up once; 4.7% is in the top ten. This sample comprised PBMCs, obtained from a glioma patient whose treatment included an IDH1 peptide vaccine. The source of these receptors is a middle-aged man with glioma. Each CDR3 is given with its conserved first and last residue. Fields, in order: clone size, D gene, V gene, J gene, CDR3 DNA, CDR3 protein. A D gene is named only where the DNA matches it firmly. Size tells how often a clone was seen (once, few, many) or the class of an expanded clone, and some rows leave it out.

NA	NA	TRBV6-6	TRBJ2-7	TGTGCCAGCAGTCTAAGGGGGTACGAGCAGTACTTC	CASSLRGYEQYF
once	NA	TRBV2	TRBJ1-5	TGTGCCAGCAGTGACCTCAGGGCGAGCAATCAGCCCCAGCATTTT	CASSDLRASNQPQHF
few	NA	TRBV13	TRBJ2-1	TGTGCCAGCAGCTTACAAGGATACAATGAGCAGTTCTTC	CASSLQGYNEQFF
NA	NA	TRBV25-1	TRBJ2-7	TGTGCCAGCAGTCCACGGAGGGGGAGCTCCTACGAGCAGTACTTC	CASSPRRGSSYEQYF
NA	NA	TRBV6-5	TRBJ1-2	TGTGCCAGCAGCAGACAGGCTGTAGGCTATGGCTACACCTTC	CASSRQAVGYGYTF
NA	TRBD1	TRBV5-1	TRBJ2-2	TGCGCCAGCAGCCCGACAGGGGCCGGGGAGCTGTTTTTT	CASSPTGAGELFF
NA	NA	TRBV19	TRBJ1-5	TGTGCCAGTAGTATCCCACATCAGCCCCAGCATTTT	CASSIPHQPQHF
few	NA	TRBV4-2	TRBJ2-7	TGTGCCAGCAGCCAAGGGACCGAGCAGTACTTC	CASSQGTEQYF
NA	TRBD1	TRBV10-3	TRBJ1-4	TGTGCCATCAGAGGGGCAGGGGGTAATGAAAAACTGTTTTTT	CAIRGAGGNEKLFF
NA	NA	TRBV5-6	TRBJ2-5	TGTGCCAGCAGCTCGGGACCTGAGGAGACCCAGTACTTC	CASSSGPEETQYF
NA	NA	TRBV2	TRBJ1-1	TGTGCCAGCAGTTTAGGGGAGGGGACTGAAGCTTTCTTT	CASSLGEGTEAFF
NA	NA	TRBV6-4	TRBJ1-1	TGTGCCAGCAGTAGGGGGGACACTGAAGCTTTCTTT	CASSRGDTEAFF
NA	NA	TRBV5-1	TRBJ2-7	TGCGCCAGCAGCATGGAGCCCCTGAGATCCTACGAGCAGTACTTC	CASSMEPLRSYEQYF
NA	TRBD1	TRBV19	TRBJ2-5	TGTGCCAGTAGTACGGGACAGGGTGGGGGAGAGACCCAGTACTTC	CASSTGQGGGETQYF
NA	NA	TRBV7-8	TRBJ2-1	TGTGCCAGCAGCTTTGTGGGGCTGGTGGACAATGAGCAGTTCTTC	CASSFVGLVDNEQFF
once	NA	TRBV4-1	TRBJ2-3	TGCGCCAGCAGCCAAGTCAGGGTGACAGATACGCAGTATTTT	CASSQVRVTDTQYF
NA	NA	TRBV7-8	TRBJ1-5	TGTGCCAGCAGCTTACCGGGACACCGGAATAGCAATCAGCCCCAGCATTTT	CASSLPGHRNSNQPQHF
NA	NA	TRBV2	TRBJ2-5	TGTGCCAGCAGTGTGGACAGAAACCAAGAGACCCAGTACTTC	CASSVDRNQETQYF
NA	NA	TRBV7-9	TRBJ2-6	TGTGCCAGCAGCTTATATAGATCTGGGGCCAACGTCCTGACTTTC	CASSLYRSGANVLTF
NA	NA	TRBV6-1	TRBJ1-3	TGTGCCAGCAGCGAAAGCTCTGGAAACACCATATATTTT	CASSESSGNTIYF
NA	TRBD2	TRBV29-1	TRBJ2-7	TGCAGCGTTGGGTACGGGGGGGCCGGAGGCGAGCAGTACTTC	CSVGYGGAGGEQYF
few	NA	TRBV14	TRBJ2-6	TGTGCCAGCAGCCAAAGACGGCTCCTCTCTGGGGCCAACGTCCTGACTTTC	CASSQRRLLSGANVLTF
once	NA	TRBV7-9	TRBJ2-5	TGTGCCAGCAGCCAGATGGGTTCAGGGCGTCACGGGACCCAGTACTTC	CASSQMGSGRHGTQYF
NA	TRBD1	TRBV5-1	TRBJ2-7	TGCGCCAGCAGCATAGGGACAGCCCAACAAGAGCAGTACTTC	CASSIGTAQQEQYF
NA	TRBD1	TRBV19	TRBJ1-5	TGTGCCAGTAGTATAGTCGACAGGGGGTGGAATCAGCCCCAGCATTTT	CASSIVDRGWNQPQHF
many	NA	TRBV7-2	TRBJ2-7	TGTGCCAGCAGCTCCTCGCCGGGCACCGAGCAGTACTTC	CASSSSPGTEQYF
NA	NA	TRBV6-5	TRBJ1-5	TGTGCCAGCAGTTACCGGCGGAACAATCAGCCCCAGCATTTT	CASSYRRNNQPQHF
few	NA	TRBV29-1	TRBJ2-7	TGCAGCGTTGAAGGGGAATCAGGCTACGAGCAGTACTTC	CSVEGESGYEQYF
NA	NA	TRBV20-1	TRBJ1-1	TGCAGTGCCGGCCCAGGGACTGAAGCTTTCTTT	CSAGPGTEAFF
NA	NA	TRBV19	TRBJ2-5	TGTGCCAGCAGACAGGCCGGAGAGACCCAGTACTTC	CASRQAGETQYF
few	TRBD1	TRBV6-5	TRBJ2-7	TGTGCCAGCAGTTACGATCCGGGACAGGGATACGAGCAGTACTTC	CASSYDPGQGYEQYF
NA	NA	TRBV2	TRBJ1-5	TGTGCCAGCAGTCGAAGGACATTCAATCAGCCCCAGCATTTT	CASSRRTFNQPQHF
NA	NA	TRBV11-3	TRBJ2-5	TGTGCCAGCAGCCCAGCGGGTTCGGGGACCCAGTACTTC	CASSPAGSGTQYF
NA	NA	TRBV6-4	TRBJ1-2	TGTGCCAGCAGTGACTCAGGGCAAGCGGGGGGCTACACCTTC	CASSDSGQAGGYTF
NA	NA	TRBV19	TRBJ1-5	TGTGCCAGTAGTATAGGACCCTATAGCAATCAGCCCCAGCATTTT	CASSIGPYSNQPQHF
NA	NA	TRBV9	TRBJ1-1	TGTGCCAGCAGCGTTGCGGGCGCTATGAACACTGAAGCTTTCTTT	CASSVAGAMNTEAFF
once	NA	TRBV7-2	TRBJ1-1	TGTGCCAGCAGCTTTCGACACGTAGCTTTCTTT	CASSFRHVAFF
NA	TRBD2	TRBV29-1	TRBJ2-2	TGCAGCGTGCGGACTAGCGGGGGGGCTATAGGGGAGCTGTTTTTT	CSVRTSGGAIGELFF
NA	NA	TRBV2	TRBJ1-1	TGTGCCAGCAGTGGAAGCACTGAAGCTTTCTTT	CASSGSTEAFF
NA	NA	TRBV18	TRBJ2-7	TGTGCCAGCTCACCCACGGGCGGACCCTACGAGCAGTACTTC	CASSPTGGPYEQYF
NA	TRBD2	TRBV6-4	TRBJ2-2	TGTGCCAGCAGTGTTTTCGGGGGGGCAAACACCGGGGAGCTGTTTTTT	CASSVFGGANTGELFF
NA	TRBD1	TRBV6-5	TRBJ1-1	TGTGCCAGCAGTTTAGGAGGGGGCAAGACTGAAGCTTTCTTT	CASSLGGGKTEAFF
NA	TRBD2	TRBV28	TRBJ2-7	TGTGCCAGCAGCCCCTCGGGACTAGCCTATGGCGAGCAGTACTTC	CASSPSGLAYGEQYF
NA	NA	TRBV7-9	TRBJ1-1	TGTGCCAGCAGAAAGGGGAACACTGAAGCTTTCTTT	CASRKGNTEAFF